The present T cell receptor (beta chain) was sequenced within a study of response to subunit inactivated influenza vaccine. Study-level results: The study's authors posited that every seasonal influenza vaccination enlists few new T cells.

Remarks on this clonotype: What it recognizes is unknown.

CDR3 length: 12 residues. The germline V gene encodes CDR1 MNHEY and CDR2 SVGAGI. After removal of 6 bases from V and 10 bases from J, the junction contained 9 bases not matched to a gene. TCRdb re-called the RT-PCR reads with MiXCR, one entry per CDR3 protein. Of about 650,000 distinct CDR3 sequences listed, 12% to 15% are singletons. Sequencing used PBMCs from blood, obtained 14 days before vaccination. The origin of this receptor is a man aged 45-65 years who received an inactivated influenza vaccine. The chain uses TRBV6-5 and TRBJ2-7; 7 bases map to TRBD2. CDR3 DNA sequence: TGTGCCAGCAGCCCGGGACTACCGTACCAGTACTTC. Residues: CASSPGLPYQYF.